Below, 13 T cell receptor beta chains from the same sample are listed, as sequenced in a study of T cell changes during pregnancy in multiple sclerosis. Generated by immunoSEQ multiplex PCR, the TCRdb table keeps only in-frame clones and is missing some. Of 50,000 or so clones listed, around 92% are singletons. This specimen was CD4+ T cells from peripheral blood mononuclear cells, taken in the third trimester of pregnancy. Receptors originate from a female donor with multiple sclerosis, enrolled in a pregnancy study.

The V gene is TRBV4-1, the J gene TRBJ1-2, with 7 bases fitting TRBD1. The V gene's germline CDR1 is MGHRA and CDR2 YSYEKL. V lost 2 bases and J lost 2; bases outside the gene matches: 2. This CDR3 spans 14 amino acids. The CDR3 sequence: CASSQQQGNYGYTF. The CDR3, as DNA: TGCGCCAGCAGCCAACAACAGGGGAACTATGGCTACACCTTC.

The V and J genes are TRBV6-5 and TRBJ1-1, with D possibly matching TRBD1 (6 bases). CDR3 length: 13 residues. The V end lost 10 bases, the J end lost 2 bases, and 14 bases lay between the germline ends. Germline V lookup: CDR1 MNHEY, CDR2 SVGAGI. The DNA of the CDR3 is TGTGCCACCGGGACACCCTCAAACACTGAAGCTTTCTTT. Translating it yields CATGTPSNTEAFF.

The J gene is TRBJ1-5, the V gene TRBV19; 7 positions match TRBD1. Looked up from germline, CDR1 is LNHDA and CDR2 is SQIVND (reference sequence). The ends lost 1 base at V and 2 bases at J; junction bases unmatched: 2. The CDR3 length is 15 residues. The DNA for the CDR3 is TGTGCCAGTAGTATAGGGACAGGCGGCAATCAGCCCCAGCATTTT. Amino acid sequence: CASSIGTGGNQPQHF.

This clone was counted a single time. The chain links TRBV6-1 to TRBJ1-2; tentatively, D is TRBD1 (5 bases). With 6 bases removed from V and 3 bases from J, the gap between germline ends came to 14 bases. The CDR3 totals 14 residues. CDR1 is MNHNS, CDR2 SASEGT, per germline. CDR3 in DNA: TGTGCCAGCAGCGCCGTCGACAGCGACTATGGCTACACCTTC. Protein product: CASSAVDSDYGYTF.

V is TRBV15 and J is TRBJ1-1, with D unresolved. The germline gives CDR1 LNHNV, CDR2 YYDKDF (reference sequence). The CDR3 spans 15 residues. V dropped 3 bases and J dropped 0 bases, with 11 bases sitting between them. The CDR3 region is CATSSPGSLNTEAFF. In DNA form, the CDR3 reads TGTGCCACCAGCAGTCCCGGGAGTCTGAACACTGAAGCTTTCTTT.

CDR3 DNA: TGTGCCAGCAGCCCCAGATCGGGTCTTAATGAAAAACTGTTTTTT. Amino acids: CASSPRSGLNEKLFF. This chain uses TRBV9 with TRBJ1-4; D not certain. This CDR3 region has 15 residues. Germline lookup yields CDR1 SGDLS and CDR2 YYNGEE. Trimming cost V 4 bases and J 4 bases, with 14 bases left between them. The full variable domain, completed using reference TRBV9 and TRBJ1-4, is DSGVTQTPKHLITATGQRVTLRCSPRSGDLSVYWYQQSLDQGLQFLIQYYNGEERAKGNILERFSAQQFPDLHSELNLSSLELGDSALYFCASSPRSGLNEKLFFGSGTQLSVL.

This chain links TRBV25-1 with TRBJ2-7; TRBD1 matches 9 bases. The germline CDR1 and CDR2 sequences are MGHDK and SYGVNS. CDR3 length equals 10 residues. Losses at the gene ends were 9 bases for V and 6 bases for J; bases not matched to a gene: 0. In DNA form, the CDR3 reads TGTGCCAGGACAGGGGGCGAGCAGTACTTC. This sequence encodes CARTGGEQYF.

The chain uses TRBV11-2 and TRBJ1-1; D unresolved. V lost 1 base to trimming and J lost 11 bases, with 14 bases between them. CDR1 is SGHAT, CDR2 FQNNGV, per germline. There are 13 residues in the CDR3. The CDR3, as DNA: TGTGCCAGCAGCTTAGCGTTTGACGGGAAGGCTTTCTTT. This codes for CASSLAFDGKAFF.

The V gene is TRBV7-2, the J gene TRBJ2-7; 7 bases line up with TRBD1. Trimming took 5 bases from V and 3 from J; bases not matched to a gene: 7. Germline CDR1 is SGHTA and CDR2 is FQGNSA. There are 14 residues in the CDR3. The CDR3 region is CASSRQGPLYEQYF. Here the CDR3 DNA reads TGTGCCAGCAGCCGACAGGGCCCTCTCTACGAGCAGTACTTC.

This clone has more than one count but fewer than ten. The DNA for the CDR3 is TGTGCCAGCAGTTGGGACAGCAACCCCGAAGCTTTCTTT. Translating gives CASSWDSNPEAFF. The rearrangement links TRBV2 to TRBJ1-1, with 7 bases fitting TRBD1. Per the germline V gene, CDR1 is SNHLY and CDR2 is FYNNEI. Germline trimming cut 5 bases from V and 8 bases from J; bases unmatched to any gene: 8. The CDR3 consists of 13 residues.

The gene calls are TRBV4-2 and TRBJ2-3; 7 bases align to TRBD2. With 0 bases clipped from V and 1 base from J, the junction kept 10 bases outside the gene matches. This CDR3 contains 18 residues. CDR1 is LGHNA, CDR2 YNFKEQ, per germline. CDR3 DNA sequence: TGTGCCAGCAGCCAAGATTGGTCAACGAGCGGGGGCACAGATACGCAGTATTTT. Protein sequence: CASSQDWSTSGGTDTQYF.

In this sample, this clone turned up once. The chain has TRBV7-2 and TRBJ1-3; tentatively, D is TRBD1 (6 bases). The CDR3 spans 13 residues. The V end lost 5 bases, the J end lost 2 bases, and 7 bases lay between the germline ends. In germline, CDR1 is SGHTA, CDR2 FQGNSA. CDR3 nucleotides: TGTGCCAGCAGCCGGGACACTGGAAACACCATATATTTT. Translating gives CASSRDTGNTIYF.

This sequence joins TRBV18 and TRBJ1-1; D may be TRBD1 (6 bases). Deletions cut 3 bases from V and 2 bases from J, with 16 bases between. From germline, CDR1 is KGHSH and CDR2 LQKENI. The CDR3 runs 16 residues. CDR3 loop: CASSPSRGNINTEAFF. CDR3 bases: TGTGCCAGCTCACCGTCGAGGGGGAACATAAACACTGAAGCTTTCTTT. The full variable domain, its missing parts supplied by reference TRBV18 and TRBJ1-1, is NAGVMQNPRHLVRRRGQEARLRCSPMKGHSHVYWYRQLPEEGLKFMVYLQKENIIDESGMPKERFSAEFPKEGPSILRIQQVVRGDSAAYFCASSPSRGNINTEAFFGQGTRLTVV.